Following are 32 T cell receptor beta chains from one sample sequenced in a study of CD8+CD57+ T cells in acquired aplastic anemia. The study profiled TCR beta VDJ and CDR3 using genomic DNA as template. TCRdb reanalysed the reads using MiXCR and keeps one entry per CDR3 protein. The profile shows some 180,000 distinct CDR3 sequences, approximately 49% of them singletons. The specimen was sorted CD4+, CD8+, or CD8+CD57+ T cells (not recorded which) from PBMCs. Source of these receptors: a human donor in good health.

Notes on this clonotype: A much larger clone differs by one base, so this may be a read error. The V gene is TRBV11-1, the J gene TRBJ2-1, with D possibly TRBD2 on 5 matching bases. V lost 4 bases, J lost 2 bases, and 15 bases lay in between. Germline V gene lookup returns CDR1 SGHAT and CDR2 FQDESV (reference sequence). The CDR3 runs to 16 residues. CDR3 nucleotide sequence: TGTGCCAGCAGCTCGTCCGAGCGGAAGGCCTACAATGAGCAGTTCTTC. Translating it yields CASSSSERKAYNEQFF. The variable domain in full, with the rest retrieved from reference TRBV11-1 and TRBJ2-1, is EAEVAQSPRYKITEKSQAVAFWCDPISGHATLYWYRQILGQGPELLVQFQDESVVDDSQLPKDRFSAERLKGVDSTLKIQPAELGDSAMYLCASSSSERKAYNEQFFGPGTRLTVL.

This clonotype was detected ten times or more. V and J are TRBV4-2 and TRBJ2-3; TRBD2 agrees at 9 bases. The CDR3 extends over 15 amino acids. V lost 3 bases to trimming and J lost 4 bases; unmatched junction nucleotides: 5. Germline values: CDR1 LGHNA, CDR2 YNFKEQ. The chain's CDR3 is CASSQSSGSADTQYF. The CDR3 DNA reads as TGTGCCAGCAGCCAGAGTAGCGGGAGCGCAGATACGCAGTATTTT.

This clonotype came up a few times. This may stem from a read error, because a much larger clone lies one nucleotide away. The chain links TRBV11-3 to TRBJ2-5; no clear D. Germline CDR1 is SGHNT and CDR2 is YENEEA. The length of the CDR3 is 13 residues. In nucleotides, the CDR3 is TGTGCCGGCAGCTTAATGGGGCAAGAGACCCAGTACTTC. Translation: CAGSLMGQETQYF.

The chain links TRBV6-1 to TRBJ1-1, with D unresolved. Germline CDR1 is MNHNS and CDR2 is SASEGT. The CDR3 is 14 amino acids. Trimming took off 2 bases at V and 7 bases at J, with 14 bases between the two ends. CDR3 DNA: TGTGCCAGCAGTGAAATTGGGTTGACGGATGAAGCTTTCTTT. Translation: CASSEIGLTDEAFF.

The chain employs TRBV10-2 and TRBJ1-2; 9 bases match TRBD1. The trim removed 8 bases at V and 4 bases at J, leaving 11 bases unmatched. The germline V gene has CDR1 WSHSY and CDR2 SAAADI. This CDR3 contains 15 residues. This CDR3 reads CASGTGTGSVYGYTF. DNA of the CDR3: TGCGCCAGCGGGACCGGGACAGGGTCTGTCTATGGCTACACCTTC.

This clonotype was detected many times. The chain is built from TRBV30 and TRBJ2-1; no reliable D call. Trimming took 0 bases from V and 10 from J, leaving 10 bases between them. This CDR3 is built from 12 residues. Germline assignment: CDR1 GTSNPN and CDR2 SVGIG (reference sequence). CDR3 sequence (DNA): TGTGCCTGGAGTGTTCGTGGTTTCGAGCAGTTCTTC. This sequence encodes CAWSVRGFEQFF.

This clonotype has a count of ten or more. CDR3 nucleotide sequence: TGCGCCAGCAGCTTGGCGGTTCGAAGCGCAGATACGCAGTATTTT. It codes for CASSLAVRSADTQYF. The chain joins TRBV5-1 to TRBJ2-3; D call uncertain. V lost 0 bases, J lost 4 bases, and 12 bases lay in between. The CDR3 sequence is 15 residues long. In germline, CDR1 is SGHRS, CDR2 YFSETQ.

In its sample, this clonotype was seen once. The chain employs TRBV19 and TRBJ2-7; TRBD1 matches at 9 bases. After removal of 5 bases from V and 5 bases from J, the junction contained 7 bases not matched to a gene. Germline V gene lookup returns CDR1 LNHDA and CDR2 SQIVND (reference sequence). The CDR3 covers 14 residues. This chain's CDR3 is CASSRGQGKNEQYF. DNA for the CDR3: TGTGCCAGTAGTCGAGGACAGGGGAAGAACGAGCAGTACTTC. Using reference TRBV19 and TRBJ2-7 for the parts outside the CDR3, the full variable domain is DGGITQSPKYLFRKEGQNVTLSCEQNLNHDAMYWYRQDPGQGLRLIYYSQIVNDFQKGDIAEGYSVSREKKESFPLTVTSAQKNPTAFYLCASSRGQGKNEQYFGPGTRLTVT.

A remark on this clonotype: This could be a read error, since a much larger clone is one nucleotide away. J is TRBJ1-2 and V is TRBV2, with D tentatively TRBD1 (6 bases). The CDR3 runs to 15 residues. V was clipped by 7 bases and J by 5 bases, with 20 bases between them. Per the germline V gene, CDR1 is SNHLY and CDR2 is FYNNEI. The CDR3 nucleotides are TGTGCCAGCACCTATACCGACAGGTTCGAATATGGCTACACCTTC. Protein product: CASTYTDRFEYGYTF.

The chain couples TRBV19 to TRBJ2-5; maybe TRBD1 (6 bases). The CDR3 is 13 amino acids. The V and J ends lost 3 bases and 5 bases respectively, with 10 bases between them. Germline CDR1 is LNHDA and CDR2 is SQIVND (reference sequence). For the CDR3, the DNA is TGTGCCAGTAGTATTAGGGGGTCGGAGACCCAGTACTTC. Translated: CASSIRGSETQYF.

This clonotype has a count of ten or more. The chain has TRBV30 and TRBJ2-7; D is perhaps TRBD2 (5 bases). Germline lookup yields CDR1 GTSNPN and CDR2 SVGIG (reference sequence). Trimming removed 0 bases at V and 6 bases at J, with 18 bases between. The CDR3 has 15 amino acids. The CDR3 loop reads CAWSVLRLASGEQYF. The CDR3 DNA reads as TGTGCCTGGAGTGTACTGCGTCTAGCTTCTGGCGAGCAGTACTTC.

The J gene is TRBJ2-3, the V gene TRBV10-1; D is unclear. The germline CDR1 and CDR2 sequences are WNHNN and SYGVQD (reference sequence). The CDR3 sequence is 12 residues long. V lost 9 bases to trimming and J lost 1 base, with 8 bases between them. The CDR3 reads CARLGRTDTQYF. Written as DNA, the CDR3 is TGCGCCAGGTTAGGTCGCACAGATACGCAGTATTTT.

V is TRBV30 and J is TRBJ2-7, with 7 bases fitting TRBD1. This CDR3 is 14 amino acids long. Germline trimming cut 1 base from V and 2 bases from J; bases unmatched to any gene: 5. CDR1 is GTSNPN and CDR2 is SVGIG in the germline V gene (reference sequence). The CDR3 is CAWSGTGFAYEQYF. The CDR3 DNA reads as TGTGCCTGGAGTGGGACAGGCTTTGCCTACGAGCAGTACTTC.

This clonotype came up many times. The chain has TRBV7-9 and TRBJ2-7; possible D gene TRBD1, 5 bases. In germline, CDR1 is SEHNR, CDR2 FQNEAQ (reference sequence). This CDR3 contains 14 residues. The V end was cut by 1 base, the J end by 2 bases, with 9 bases between. The CDR3 reads CASSLDAGTYEQYF. The CDR3 nucleotides read TGTGCCAGCAGCTTAGATGCAGGGACCTACGAGCAGTACTTC.

In its sample, this clonotype was seen a few times. V is TRBV20-1 and J is TRBJ2-3, with D possibly TRBD2 on 6 matching bases. The CDR3 runs to 14 residues. V lost 0 bases to trimming and J lost 1 base, with 8 bases between them. Germline V lookup: CDR1 DFQATT, CDR2 SNEGSKA (reference sequence). CDR3 in DNA: TGCAGTGCTAGAGAGAGCGGGCGCACAGATACGCAGTATTTT. Its protein product is CSARESGRTDTQYF.

This clonotype has a single count. Germline is not matched at one junction end, which may reflect a read error. The chain is built from TRBV7-6 and TRBJ2-1; D unresolved. The CDR3 has 15 amino acids. Germline V gives CDR1 SGHVS, CDR2 FNYEAQ. CDR3 protein: CASSLMLVGNNEQFF. The DNA for the CDR3 is TGCGCCAGCAGCCTTATGCTAGTGGGCAACAATGAGCAGTTCTTC.

This clonotype was detected many times. The V and J genes are TRBV11-1 and TRBJ2-1; the match to TRBD2 covers 11 bases. Germline V lookup: CDR1 SGHAT, CDR2 FQDESV (reference sequence). The CDR3 consists of 19 residues. V lost 3 bases, J lost 1 base, and 11 bases stayed unmatched. The CDR3 coding sequence is TGTGCCAGCAGCTTCCAGACTAGCGGGATAAGAGGATCCTACAATGAGCAGTTCTTC. Protein product: CASSFQTSGIRGSYNEQFF.

The CDR3 protein is CASRRDPNQPQHF. The CDR3 bases are TGTGCCAGCAGGAGGGACCCCAATCAGCCCCAGCATTTT. The chain is built from TRBV6-5 and TRBJ1-5, with D tentatively TRBD1 (5 bases). Germline CDR1 is MNHEY and CDR2 is SVGAGI. V was shortened by 6 bases and J by 3 bases, with 9 bases between the two germline ends. The length of the CDR3 is 13 residues.

This clonotype occurred many times. The chain couples TRBV5-5 to TRBJ1-2, with TRBD1 as a possible D gene (6 bases). Germline V gene lookup returns CDR1 SGHKS and CDR2 YYEKEE (reference sequence). The CDR3 runs to 13 residues. The V end lost 1 base, the J end lost 3 bases, and 7 bases lay between the germline ends. CDR3 residues: CASSLRGDYGYTF. The DNA for the CDR3 is TGTGCCAGCAGCTTGAGGGGGGACTATGGCTACACCTTC.

This chain joins TRBV15 and TRBJ1-1; D unclear. The CDR3 has 15 amino acids. V was shortened by 0 bases and J by 4 bases, with 12 bases between the two germline ends. Germline CDR1 and CDR2: LNHNV and YYDKDF (reference sequence). The CDR3 region has the DNA TGTGCCACCAGCAGAGATCAGTCGGTATCCACTGAAGCTTTCTTT. Its protein is CATSRDQSVSTEAFF.

This clonotype has only a few counts. The chain recombines TRBV6-1 with TRBJ1-2; 10 positions match TRBD1. V was clipped by 5 bases and J by 8 bases; unmatched bases: 5. Germline CDR1 reads MNHNS; CDR2 reads SASEGT. The CDR3 spans 13 residues. CDR3 sequence: CASSPGTGVGYTF. CDR3 nucleotides: TGTGCCAGCAGTCCCGGGACAGGGGTCGGCTACACCTTC.

The chain recombines TRBV15 with TRBJ2-3; 7 nucleotides align to TRBD2. Germline CDR1 and CDR2: LNHNV and YYDKDF (reference sequence). The CDR3 loop spans 15 amino acids. V was clipped by 5 bases and J by 4 bases; unmatched bases: 9. The CDR3 protein is CATSGLGGAADTQYF. The CDR3 DNA is TGTGCCACCAGCGGGTTGGGAGGGGCGGCAGATACGCAGTATTTT. The variable domain in full, completed from reference TRBV15 and TRBJ2-3, reads DAMVIQNPRYQVTQFGKPVTLSCSQTLNHNVMYWYQQKSSQAPKLLFHYYDKDFNNEADTPDNFQSRRPNTSFCFLDIRSPGLGDTAMYLCATSGLGGAADTQYFGPGTRLTVL.

In this sample, this clonotype turned up many times. V usage is TRBV7-8 and J usage is TRBJ2-1; D gene unclear. This CDR3 region has 13 residues. The V gene's germline CDR1 is SGHVS and CDR2 FQNEAQ. V gave up 5 bases and J gave up 7 bases, with 12 bases separating them. In DNA form, the CDR3 reads TGTGCCAGCAGCCCGAGACTTAAAAATGAGCAGTTCTTC. The encoded protein is CASSPRLKNEQFF.

The J gene is TRBJ2-7, the V gene TRBV7-9; tentatively, D is TRBD1 (6 bases). There are 12 residues in the CDR3. Germline V gene sequence: CDR1 SEHNR, CDR2 FQNEAQ (reference sequence). The ends were cut back, 1 base at V and 5 bases at J, with 6 bases in the middle. Here the CDR3 DNA reads TGTGCCAGCAGCTTAGGGACAGACGAGCAGTACTTC. Its protein is CASSLGTDEQYF.

This clonotype was observed many times. The chain combines TRBV5-1 with TRBJ2-5; 8 bases line up with TRBD1. CDR3 length: 14 residues. The V and J ends lost 4 bases and 5 bases, in that order; junction bases with no gene match: 7. Per germline, CDR1 SGHRS and CDR2 YFSETQ. In DNA, the CDR3 is TGCGCCAGCAGCCTTCAGGGGGCCGTGGAGACCCAGTACTTC. As protein: CASSLQGAVETQYF.

V gene TRBV12-3 or TRBV12-4 combines with J gene TRBJ1-6; D not certain. The CDR3 runs to 17 residues. Trimming took 4 bases from V and 0 from J, leaving 13 bases between them. CDR3 DNA: TGTGCCAGCAGTTCACTACTGAAACGCTCCTATAATTCACCCCTCCACTTT. Protein product: CASSSLLKRSYNSPLHF.

V gene TRBV20-1 combines with J gene TRBJ1-1; the match to TRBD1 covers 8 bases. Trimming took 0 bases from V and 9 from J; bases not matched to a gene: 18. The CDR3 is made up of 17 amino acids. The V gene's germline CDR1 is DFQATT and CDR2 SNEGSKA (reference sequence). CDR3 region: CSARDPNHGQGQVKAFF. CDR3 coding DNA: TGCAGTGCTAGAGATCCCAACCACGGACAGGGACAAGTGAAAGCTTTCTTT.

The rearrangement joins TRBV9 to TRBJ2-3, with D unresolved. This CDR3 region has 15 residues. CDR1 is SGDLS, CDR2 YYNGEE, per germline. Trimming shortened V by 0 bases and J by 0 bases, and 8 bases separated the two germline ends. CDR3 sequence: CASSVEGLSTDTQYF. DNA for the CDR3: TGTGCCAGCAGCGTAGAAGGGCTTAGCACAGATACGCAGTATTTT.

The chain is built from TRBV2 and TRBJ1-2, with 8 bases fitting TRBD1. Per the germline V gene, CDR1 is SNHLY and CDR2 is FYNNEI. The CDR3 sequence is 14 residues long. V trimming: 5 bases; J trimming: 4 bases; junction bases outside the gene matches: 6. The CDR3 coding sequence is TGTGCCAGCAGTCGAGGACAGGGCCTCTATGGCTACACCTTC. It encodes CASSRGQGLYGYTF.

This clonotype appeared many times. The chain is built from TRBV9 and TRBJ2-3, with 8 nucleotides matching TRBD2. The CDR3 has 16 residues. The germline gives CDR1 SGDLS, CDR2 YYNGEE. J gave up 2 bases and V 4 bases, and 9 bases lay outside the gene matches. CDR3 nucleotide sequence: TGTGCCAGCAGCCGCTATGCGGGAGGCTACACAGATACGCAGTATTTT. Its translation is CASSRYAGGYTDTQYF.

The V gene is TRBV29-1, the J gene TRBJ2-3; the D gene is possibly TRBD2 (6 bases). The CDR3 sequence is 16 residues long. From germline, CDR1 is SQVTM and CDR2 ANQGSEA. Trimming pared 3 bases from V and 6 bases from J, leaving 22 bases between. This CDR3 reads CSVEGGYPYHEDTQYF. The DNA for the CDR3 is TGCAGCGTTGAGGGGGGTTACCCCTACCACGAGGATACGCAGTATTTT.

This clonotype was recorded at least ten times. The V call is TRBV5-5, the J call TRBJ1-6; D is perhaps TRBD1 (6 bases). V was shortened by 0 bases and J by 10 bases, with 14 bases between the two germline ends. Germline values: CDR1 SGHKS, CDR2 YYEKEE (reference sequence). CDR3 size: 15 residues. The CDR3 nucleotides are TGTGCCAGCAGCTTGGGCGGGGACACCAGCTCACCCCTCCACTTT. Amino acid sequence: CASSLGGDTSSPLHF.